The T cell receptor beta chain described here comes from a study of T cells in Graves' hyperthyroidism and ophthalmopathy. The germline CDR1 and CDR2 sequences are MDHEN and SYDVKM. V shed 5 bases and J shed 0 bases, with 11 bases lying between them. The CDR3 totals 16 residues. A remark on this clonotype: A read error is possible here, since a much larger clone lies one base away.

Authors of the study amplified TCR beta CDR3 regions from RNA transcripts. TCR CDR3 underwent first-round RT-PCR with the HTBI primer set. TCRdb reprocessed the multiplex PCR reads via MiXCR and lists one record per CDR3 protein. The table includes over 550,000 distinct CDR3 sequences, 15% to 20% detected once. The receptor's source is a woman younger than 35 with Graves' hyperthyroidism. Sequenced material: blood. The rearrangement links TRBV28 to TRBJ1-6; tentatively, D is TRBD1 (5 bases). As DNA, the CDR3 is TGTGCCAGCAGTCCACCAGGGAGCTCCTATAATTCACCCCTCCACTTT. Translation: CASSPPGSSYNSPLHF.